This T cell receptor (beta chain) stems from a study of metastatic and nonmetastatic thyroid tumors. Study at large: The comparison covered peripheral blood and tumor or nodule tissue in malignant and benign thyroid patients. Study-level findings and limits: Benign nodules reportedly had significantly lower TCR beta diversity than malignant thyroid tumors in blood and tumor.

The CDR3 runs to 15 residues. Looked up from germline, CDR1 is MNHEY and CDR2 is SMNVEV (reference sequence). The V end was cut by 6 bases, the J end by 2 bases, with 16 bases between. This clone was counted ten times or more. Its antigen is unidentified. Patients underwent thyroid surgery, and none had received any treatment before it. In the authors' workflow: To classify distant metastasis in papillary thyroid cancer, a model was built from CDR3 differences across clinicopathological groups. TCRdb reanalyzed the PCR reads with MiXCR. Here the V and J calls rest on TCRdb's processing, not on the authors' analysis. The table lists 20,000 to 25,000 clones, approximately 15% of them singletons.

What was sequenced was tumor tissue. V and J are TRBV27 and TRBJ2-5, with D unresolved. This TCR was sampled from a female donor with papillary thyroid cancer or a benign thyroid nodule (not recorded which). Some clones in this sample may be carry-over from other donors' samples. The CDR3 DNA sequence: TGTGCCAGCAGGCTAATGGCCCGGATACAAGAGACCCAGTACTTC. Protein: CASRLMARIQETQYF.